The 20 T cell receptor beta chains given below trace back to one sample, sequenced in a study of blood T cell repertoires in COVID-19. Measured with immunoSEQ multiplex PCR; TCRdb has only the in-frame clones, and not every one. This sample has about 120,000 clones, with more than 70% found just once. The sample taken for sequencing was peripheral blood. Every receptor here comes from a human donor in a cohort sampled during active COVID-19.

The chain joins TRBV19 to TRBJ1-4, with no clear D. Germline CDR1 and CDR2: LNHDA and SQIVND (reference sequence). V was shortened by 5 bases and J by 7 bases, with 11 bases between the two germline ends. This CDR3 has 13 residues. Here the CDR3 DNA reads TGTGCCAGTAGTCTCGTACGGGGTGAAAAACTGTTTTTT. It translates to CASSLVRGEKLFF. Full variable domain (outside the CDR3, taken from reference TRBV19 and TRBJ1-4): DGGITQSPKYLFRKEGQNVTLSCEQNLNHDAMYWYRQDPGQGLRLIYYSQIVNDFQKGDIAEGYSVSREKKESFPLTVTSAQKNPTAFYLCASSLVRGEKLFFGSGTQLSVL.

The chain carries TRBV7-9 and TRBJ2-3, with D perhaps matching TRBD1 (7 bases). CDR1 SEHNR and CDR2 FQNEAQ come from the germline V gene (reference sequence). The CDR3 has 16 residues. Between the trimmed V and J ends, which lost 4 bases and 3 bases, there was a span of 17 bases. This CDR3 reads CASSSRDSLWTDTQYF. Written as DNA, the CDR3 is TGTGCCAGCAGCTCGCGGGACAGCCTTTGGACAGATACGCAGTATTTT.

The chain couples TRBV11-2 to TRBJ2-7, with D possibly matching TRBD2 (5 bases). Germline loops: CDR1 SGHAT, CDR2 FQNNGV. V was shortened by 5 bases and J by 6 bases, with 20 bases between the two germline ends. CDR3 length: 15 residues. The CDR3 here is CASSKQLGFLGEQYF. The CDR3, as DNA: TGTGCCAGCAGCAAACAACTAGGGTTCCTGGGCGAGCAGTACTTC.

The chain combines TRBV10-2 with TRBJ2-7; a weak D match, TRBD1 (5 bases). This CDR3 spans 12 amino acids. V was shortened by 6 bases and J by 4 bases, with 10 bases between the two germline ends. Per germline, CDR1 WSHSY and CDR2 SAAADI. The CDR3 region has the DNA TGCGCCAGCAGCCACGACAGTTACGAGCAGTACTTC. It is translated as CASSHDSYEQYF.

V usage is TRBV11-2 and J usage is TRBJ2-7; tentative D call: TRBD1 (6 bases). The CDR3 is 14 amino acids. Deletions cut 1 base from V and 3 bases from J, with 10 bases between. CDR1 and CDR2 (germline): SGHAT, FQNNGV. The CDR3 bases are TGTGCCAGCAGCTTAGCGGGACAAGTCTACGAGCAGTACTTC. Amino acids: CASSLAGQVYEQYF.

The chain is built from TRBV5-4 and TRBJ2-3; 13 bases match TRBD2. Trimming removed 4 bases from V and 6 bases from J; junction bases left unmatched: 5. The CDR3 is made up of 15 amino acids. Per the germline V gene, CDR1 is SGHNT and CDR2 is YYREEE (reference sequence). The CDR3 sequence is CASSLTSGGMDTQYF. CDR3 DNA: TGTGCCAGCAGCCTGACTAGCGGGGGGATGGATACGCAGTATTTT.

This chain uses TRBV5-4 with TRBJ2-7; 13 bases fit TRBD2. CDR1 SGHNT and CDR2 YYREEE come from the germline V gene (reference sequence). V was pared by 4 bases and J by 5 bases, with 6 bases of the junction left unmatched. The CDR3 is made up of 15 amino acids. The CDR3 region has the DNA TGTGCCAGCAGCCTGCCCGGGACTAGCGGGAACGAGCAGTACTTC. This gives the protein CASSLPGTSGNEQYF.

The chain recombines TRBV5-4 with TRBJ2-5, with 8 bases identical to TRBD1. CDR3 length equals 15 residues. The germline gives CDR1 SGHNT, CDR2 YYREEE (reference sequence). The V gene end was trimmed by 4 bases and the J gene end by 7 bases; junction bases not matched to a gene: 12. This CDR3 is CASSPDRDRFGTQYF. The DNA for the CDR3 is TGTGCCAGCAGCCCCGACCGGGACAGGTTTGGGACCCAGTACTTC.

V usage is TRBV5-1 and J usage is TRBJ2-3; D remains ambiguous. The germline CDR1 and CDR2 sequences are SGHRS and YFSETQ. Deletions cut 4 bases from V and 2 bases from J, with 11 bases between. The CDR3 is made up of 14 amino acids. Here the CDR3 DNA reads TGCGCCAGCAGCCCCGGAGAGGCCACAGATACGCAGTATTTT. Translation: CASSPGEATDTQYF. Supplemented by reference TRBV5-1 and TRBJ2-3, the full variable domain reads KAGVTQTPRYLIKTRGQQVTLSCSPISGHRSVSWYQQTPGQGLQFLFEYFSETQRNKGNFPGRFSGRQFSNSRSEMNVSTLELGDSALYLCASSPGEATDTQYFGPGTRLTVL.

The count of this clone is one. J is TRBJ2-1 and V is TRBV5-1, with 7 bases lining up with TRBD2. With 3 bases clipped from V and 3 bases from J, the junction kept 6 bases outside the gene matches. There are 15 residues in the CDR3. Per germline, CDR1 SGHRS and CDR2 YFSETQ. CDR3 coding DNA: TGCGCCAGCAGCTCTGCGGGAGTAGGCTACAATGAGCAGTTCTTC. Translation: CASSSAGVGYNEQFF.

The genes are TRBV11-3 and TRBJ1-4; tentative D call: TRBD1 (5 bases). CDR3 size: 12 residues. Germline CDR1 SGHNT, CDR2 YENEEA. Trimming took 5 bases from V and 10 from J, leaving 11 bases between them. The CDR3 DNA follows: TGTGCCAGCAGCGGACCTCAGGGAAAACTGTTTTTT. Amino acid sequence: CASSGPQGKLFF.

The chain links TRBV3-1 (or the pseudogene TRBV3-2) to TRBJ2-7; a possible D gene is TRBD2 (6 bases). Per germline, CDR1 LGHDT and CDR2 YNNKEL (reference sequence). This CDR3 has 14 residues. The V and J ends lost 2 bases and 2 bases respectively, with 10 bases between them. CDR3 bases: TGTGCCAGCAGCCAATCGACGGGAGCCTACGAGCAGTACTTC. Translation gives CASSQSTGAYEQYF.

CDR3 loop: CASGQDSQYGYTF. The CDR3 nucleotides read TGTGCCAGCGGACAGGACTCTCAATATGGCTACACCTTC. V usage is TRBV5-5 and J usage is TRBJ1-2, with TRBD1 matching 7 bases. V was pared by 7 bases and J by 5 bases, with 8 bases of the junction left unmatched. The CDR3 is made up of 13 amino acids. Germline CDR1 SGHKS, CDR2 YYEKEE (reference sequence).

The genes are TRBV28 and TRBJ2-6; TRBD1 is a possible D gene (6 bases). The CDR3 runs to 14 residues. Germline V gives CDR1 MDHEN, CDR2 SYDVKM. Trimming left V 10 bases short and J 1 base short, with 11 bases between. CDR3 sequence (DNA): TGTGCCACCAGCAGGGGATCTGGGGCCAACGTCCTGACTTTC. Encoded protein: CATSRGSGANVLTF.

V usage is TRBV6-5 and J usage is TRBJ2-7; D may be TRBD2 (5 bases). Trimming shortened V by 6 bases and J by 3 bases, and 15 bases separated the two germline ends. Germline assignment: CDR1 MNHEY and CDR2 SVGAGI. The CDR3 runs to 14 residues. CDR3 coding DNA: TGTGCCAGCAGACGAAGGACTGTTAGCTACGAGCAGTACTTC. Amino acids: CASRRRTVSYEQYF.

The chain couples TRBV10-1 to TRBJ1-2, with D perhaps TRBD1 (5 bases). Per the germline V gene, CDR1 is WNHNN and CDR2 is SYGVQD (reference sequence). The CDR3 covers 12 residues. Trimming left V 8 bases short and J 4 bases short, with 11 bases between. This CDR3 reads CASGGHAYGYTF. CDR3 coding DNA: TGCGCCAGCGGCGGACACGCCTATGGCTACACCTTC.

This clone was counted a few times. Other DNA sequences in the same sample also yield this CDR3. The chain joins TRBV18 to TRBJ2-7; unclear D gene. Trimming shortened V by 0 bases and J by 1 base, and 4 bases separated the two germline ends. The CDR3 length is 13 residues. Germline V lookup: CDR1 KGHSH, CDR2 LQKENI. Here the CDR3 reads CASSPPTSYEQYF. The CDR3 DNA reads as TGTGCCAGCTCACCACCGACTTCCTACGAGCAGTACTTC.

The chain couples TRBV28 to TRBJ2-7, with D possibly TRBD2 on 7 matching bases. The V end lost 7 bases, the J end lost 1 base, and 14 bases lay between the germline ends. In germline, CDR1 is MDHEN, CDR2 SYDVKM. The CDR3 runs 14 residues. The DNA of the CDR3 is TGTGCCAGCACGGGGGGCGGCAAATCCTACGAGCAGTACTTC. The encoded protein is CASTGGGKSYEQYF.

J is TRBJ1-2 and V is TRBV5-1; TRBD1 is a possible D gene (6 bases). Germline V gene lookup returns CDR1 SGHRS and CDR2 YFSETQ. There are 18 residues in the CDR3. Trimming pared 2 bases from V and 4 bases from J, leaving 24 bases between. CDR3 DNA: TGCGCCAGCAGCTTCGGCAGGGGTATATCCCTCAAGAGCTATGGCTACACCTTC. Residues: CASSFGRGISLKSYGYTF.

The chain's CDR3 is CASSLAGDEQFF. CDR3 bases: TGCGCCAGCAGCTTGGCCGGGGATGAGCAGTTCTTC. The V and J genes are TRBV5-1 and TRBJ2-1; D is perhaps TRBD2 (5 bases). The V gene's germline CDR1 is SGHRS and CDR2 YFSETQ. There are 12 residues in the CDR3. V gave up 0 bases and J gave up 8 bases, with 6 bases separating them.